The 22 T cell receptor beta chains presented below share a single source sample, sequenced in a study of metastatic and nonmetastatic thyroid tumors. Patients underwent thyroid surgery, and none had received any treatment before it. TCRdb re-called the PCR reads through MiXCR. The sample includes about 15,000 clones, under 30% of them seen just once. Specimen: adjacent normal tissue. The receptors stem from a female donor with papillary thyroid cancer or a benign thyroid nodule (not recorded which). Some clones in this sample may be carry-over from other donors' samples.

The chain links TRBV12-3 or TRBV12-4 to TRBJ2-7, with 11 bases aligning to TRBD1. The CDR3 loop spans 15 amino acids. Trimming took 4 bases from V and 5 from J; bases not matched to a gene: 7. The CDR3 nucleotides are TGTGCCAGCAGTTCGCGGACAGGGGGCAGGGACGAGCAGTACTTC. Translated: CASSSRTGGRDEQYF.

This chain uses TRBV5-1 with TRBJ2-1; D might be TRBD1 (5 bases). V lost 0 bases and J 8 bases, leaving 21 bases between the germline ends. The CDR3 is 17 amino acids. Germline CDR1 reads SGHRS; CDR2 reads YFSETQ. The CDR3 spells CASSLGYRPVGPDEQFF. The CDR3, as DNA: TGCGCCAGCAGCTTGGGTTACAGGCCAGTGGGGCCGGATGAGCAGTTCTTC.

V usage is TRBV7-8 and J usage is TRBJ2-7; D is possibly TRBD1 or TRBD2 (5 bases each). The CDR3 consists of 15 residues. V lost 5 bases to trimming and J lost 3 bases, with 17 bases between them. From germline, CDR1 is SGHVS and CDR2 FQNEAQ. The CDR3 DNA sequence: TGTGCCAGCAGCCTTACCTTCCGGGGCAACTACGAGCAGTACTTC. Translation gives CASSLTFRGNYEQYF. Full variable domain (rest looked up from reference TRBV7-8 and TRBJ2-7): GAGVSQSPRYKVAKRGQDVALRCDPISGHVSLFWYQQALGQGPEFLTYFQNEAQLDKSGLPSDRFFAERPEGSVSTLKIQRTQQEDSAVYLCASSLTFRGNYEQYFGPGTRLTVT.

The chain couples TRBV20-1 to TRBJ2-3; tentatively, D is TRBD1 (5 bases). V lost 3 bases, J lost 7 bases, and 17 bases lay in between. Germline V lookup: CDR1 DFQATT, CDR2 SNEGSKA (reference sequence). The CDR3 consists of 14 residues. In DNA form, the CDR3 reads TGCAGTGCTAGGCTAAGTAGGGGATCGTATACGCAGTATTTT. Protein product: CSARLSRGSYTQYF.

The rearrangement joins TRBV6-1 to TRBJ1-1, with D unclear. V was clipped by 6 bases and J by 5 bases, with 10 bases between them. CDR1 and CDR2 (germline): MNHNS, SASEGT. The CDR3 is made up of 12 amino acids. The CDR3 region has the DNA TGTGCCAGCAGCTTATATGGAACTGAAGCTTTCTTT. Protein product: CASSLYGTEAFF.

This clone has more than one count but fewer than ten. The chain has TRBV19 and TRBJ1-2, with D unclear. CDR3 length: 14 residues. Germline CDR1 is LNHDA and CDR2 is SQIVND (reference sequence). With 5 bases removed from V and 2 bases from J, the gap between germline ends came to 12 bases. CDR3 in DNA: TGTGCCAGTAGTCGACTCGGACGGAACTATGGCTACACCTTC. Translated, it gives CASSRLGRNYGYTF.

This clone has more than one count but fewer than ten. The chain uses TRBV27 and TRBJ2-5, with D uncertain. CDR3 length: 14 residues. V was pared by 5 bases and J by 4 bases, with 14 bases between. Germline loops: CDR1 MNHEY, CDR2 SMNVEV (reference sequence). The CDR3 protein is CASSPTSPTETQYF. In DNA form, the CDR3 reads TGTGCCAGCAGTCCTACTTCTCCCACAGAGACCCAGTACTTC.

V usage is TRBV19 and J usage is TRBJ2-1; either TRBD1 or TRBD2 may fit D (5 bases each). The CDR3 spans 15 residues. Germline values: CDR1 LNHDA, CDR2 SQIVND (reference sequence). With 0 bases removed from V and 6 bases from J, the gap between germline ends came to 12 bases. The CDR3 DNA sequence: TGTGCCAGTAGTATAGATCTGGGACGGGTCAATGAGCAGTTCTTC. Translated: CASSIDLGRVNEQFF.

The rearrangement links TRBV30 to TRBJ2-7; TRBD2 aligns across 10 bases. The length of the CDR3 is 14 residues. Germline CDR1 GTSNPN, CDR2 SVGIG (reference sequence). V lost 3 bases to trimming and J lost 4 bases; unmatched junction nucleotides: 6. This CDR3 is CAWSAGLAAYEQYF. The CDR3 coding sequence is TGTGCCTGGAGCGCCGGACTAGCGGCTTACGAGCAGTACTTC.

This clone appeared a few times. The rearrangement links TRBV2 to TRBJ2-7; D may be TRBD1 (6 bases). The CDR3 loop spans 15 amino acids. Trimming removed 6 bases at V and 4 bases at J, with 19 bases between. Germline V CDR1 and CDR2: SNHLY, FYNNEI. CDR3 sequence (DNA): TGTGCCAGCAGACTCACAGGGTTCGGATTTTACGAGCAGTACTTC. It translates to CASRLTGFGFYEQYF.

This clone is medium-sized (0.01 to 0.1%) in the sample. The chain recombines TRBV7-9 with TRBJ2-3; D is perhaps TRBD1 (5 bases). The V end was cut by 1 base, the J end by 3 bases, with 8 bases between. The CDR3 spans 14 residues. Germline values: CDR1 SEHNR, CDR2 FQNEAQ (reference sequence). The CDR3 reads CASSLEGWTDTQYF. The CDR3 DNA follows: TGTGCCAGCAGCTTAGAGGGGTGGACAGATACGCAGTATTTT.

V usage is TRBV2 and J usage is TRBJ2-7, with TRBD2 identical over 10 bases. This CDR3 has 15 amino acids. Trimming took 7 bases from V and 7 from J; bases not matched to a gene: 13. CDR1 and CDR2 from the germline V gene are SNHLY and FYNNEI. The CDR3 loop reads CASTLLAGRVSEQYV. The CDR3 DNA sequence: TGTGCCAGCACTCTACTAGCGGGAAGAGTATCGGAGCAGTACGTC.

This clone is judged medium-sized. The genes are TRBV7-2 and TRBJ1-5; D gene unclear. The germline V and J ends were trimmed by 2 bases and 2 bases, with 10 bases remaining between them. This CDR3 is built from 15 residues. Germline V gene lookup returns CDR1 SGHTA and CDR2 FQGNSA. CDR3 in amino acids: CASSLKGSRNQPQHF. CDR3 in DNA: TGTGCCAGCAGCTTAAAGGGCAGTCGCAATCAGCCCCAGCATTTT.

The J gene is TRBJ1-3, the V gene TRBV7-8; TRBD1 matches at 7 bases. The CDR3 length is 15 residues. The germline gives CDR1 SGHVS, CDR2 FQNEAQ. The J segment lost 4 bases and the V segment lost 3 bases, leaving 6 bases of the junction unmatched. This chain's CDR3 is CASSFTGVGGNTIYF. DNA for the CDR3: TGTGCCAGCAGCTTCACAGGGGTGGGGGGAAACACCATATATTTT.

The chain combines TRBV6-5 with TRBJ2-2, with 8 bases lining up with TRBD1. J lost 6 bases, V lost 0 bases, and 0 bases had no gene match. This CDR3 comprises 14 residues. The germline V gene has CDR1 MNHEY and CDR2 SVGAGI. The CDR3 sequence is CASSYSTGAGELFF. CDR3 nucleotides: TGTGCCAGCAGTTACTCGACAGGGGCCGGGGAGCTGTTTTTT.

This clone was seen only a few times. The chain is built from TRBV5-5 and TRBJ1-1, with D possibly being TRBD1 (5 bases). This CDR3 comprises 14 residues. Per germline, CDR1 SGHKS and CDR2 YYEKEE (reference sequence). V dropped 4 bases and J dropped 11 bases, with 21 bases sitting between them. The CDR3 loop is CASSPSGQGLNAFF. In nucleotides, the CDR3 is TGTGCCAGCAGCCCTTCCGGGCAGGGTCTAAATGCTTTCTTT.

The chain combines TRBV15 with TRBJ2-5; 7 bases fit TRBD1. The ends lost 1 base at V and 2 bases at J; junction bases unmatched: 1. This CDR3 is built from 14 residues. Germline V gives CDR1 LNHNV, CDR2 YYDKDF (reference sequence). The CDR3 is CATSRAGQQETQYF. The CDR3 nucleotides read TGTGCCACCAGCAGAGCGGGACAGCAAGAGACCCAGTACTTC.

This rearrangement joins TRBV18 to TRBJ2-2; TRBD1 matches at 7 bases. Looked up from germline, CDR1 is KGHSH and CDR2 is LQKENI. J lost 4 bases, V lost 7 bases, and 12 bases had no gene match. The CDR3 runs 16 residues. Written as DNA, the CDR3 is TGTGCCAGCTTACCCACCGGGACAGCGAGCACCGGGGAGCTGTTTTTT. Translated, it gives CASLPTGTASTGELFF.

This clone was seen a single time. V is TRBV11-2 and J is TRBJ2-4; D perhaps matches TRBD1 (6 bases). This CDR3 region has 17 residues. Germline CDR1 SGHAT, CDR2 FQNNGV. Deletions cut 1 base from V and 0 bases from J, with 13 bases between. The CDR3, as DNA: TGTGCCAGCAGCTTAGTGTTTAGGGGGATAGCCAAAAACATTCAGTACTTC. It is translated as CASSLVFRGIAKNIQYF.

The chain is built from TRBV7-3 and TRBJ2-7; tentatively, D is TRBD1 (5 bases). With 1 base removed from V and 5 bases from J, the gap between germline ends came to 12 bases. Germline V gene sequence: CDR1 SGHTA, CDR2 FQGTGA. The CDR3 contains 14 residues. The DNA of the CDR3 is TGTGCCAGCAGCTTAATTCCAGGGTGCCACGAGCAGTACTTC. Translating it yields CASSLIPGCHEQYF. Drawing the rest from reference TRBV7-3 and TRBJ2-7, the complete variable domain is GAGVSQTPSNKVTEKGKYVELRCDPISGHTALYWYRQSLGQGPEFLIYFQGTGAADDSGLPNDRFFAVRPEGSVSTLKIQRTERGDSAVYLCASSLIPGCHEQYFGPGTRLTVT.

With regard to this clone: A much larger clone sits a single nucleotide away, making a read error possible. Other nucleotide sequences in the sample specify the same CDR3. This chain links TRBV30 with TRBJ1-2; D is uncertain. Germline CDR1 and CDR2: GTSNPN and SVGIG (reference sequence). The CDR3 consists of 16 residues. V dropped 5 bases and J dropped 4 bases, with 23 bases sitting between them. CDR3 nucleotide sequence: TGTGCCTGGTTCGAGATGGGCCCCAAGGGCTCCTATGGCTACACCTTC. Its protein product is CAWFEMGPKGSYGYTF.

This clone was detected only a few times. In DNA, the CDR3 is TGTGCCACCACCTGGACCCGAAATCAGCCCCAGCATTTT. Protein sequence: CATTWTRNQPQHF. The rearrangement joins TRBV24-1 to TRBJ1-5; no firm D call. V gave up 8 bases and J gave up 4 bases, with 11 bases separating them. This CDR3 has 13 residues. Germline V gene lookup returns CDR1 KGHDR and CDR2 SFDVKD.